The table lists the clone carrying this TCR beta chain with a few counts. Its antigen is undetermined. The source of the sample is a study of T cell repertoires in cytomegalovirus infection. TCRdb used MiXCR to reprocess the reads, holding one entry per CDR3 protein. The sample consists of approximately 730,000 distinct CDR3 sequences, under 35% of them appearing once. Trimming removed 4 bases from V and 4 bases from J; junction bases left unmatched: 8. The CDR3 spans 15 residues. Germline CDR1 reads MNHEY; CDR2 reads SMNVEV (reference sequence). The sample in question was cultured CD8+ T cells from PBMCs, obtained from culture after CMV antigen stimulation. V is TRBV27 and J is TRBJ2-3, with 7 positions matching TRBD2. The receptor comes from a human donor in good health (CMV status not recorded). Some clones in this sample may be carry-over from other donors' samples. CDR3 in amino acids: CASSYRWGGADTQYF. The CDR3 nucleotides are TGTGCCAGCAGTTATCGATGGGGGGGGGCAGATACGCAGTATTTT.